The 21 T cell receptor beta chains reported below all come from one sample, sequenced in a study of T cell repertoires in cytomegalovirus infection (dated 2019 in TCRdb). Sequenced on an Illumina HiSeq 1500. In TCRdb, the public reads were trimmed at Q25 with fastp and aligned with MiXCR, with productive beta chains retained. Each CDR3 protein appears once, grouped with its most common genes and DNA. Across this sample there are 450,000 to 550,000 distinct CDR3 sequences, with approximately 15% seen only once. 20% to 30% of the sample is in the top ten clones. Sample: CD8+ T cells from PBMCs. Source of these receptors: a human donor in good health (CMV status not recorded). Some clones in this sample may be carry-over from other donors' samples.

DNA for the CDR3: TGCGCCAGCAGCCAGGGACTTGGACTAGCGGGAGGGCTAAACACAGATACGCAGTATTTT. It codes for CASSQGLGLAGGLNTDTQYF. V and J are TRBV4-1 and TRBJ2-3; 15 bases map to TRBD2. V shed 3 bases, J shed 2 bases, and the junction held 12 bases outside the gene matches. The germline CDR1 and CDR2 sequences are MGHRA and YSYEKL. The CDR3 length is 20 residues.

There are many counts of this clonotype. This chain connects TRBV12-3 or TRBV12-4 to TRBJ2-2, with 9 nucleotides matching TRBD2. J lost 0 bases, V lost 6 bases, and 11 bases had no gene match. CDR3 length: 18 residues. CDR3 sequence: CASSPPRGGAANTGELFF. In nucleotides, the CDR3 is TGTGCCAGCAGCCCGCCCCGCGGGGGGGCTGCGAACACCGGGGAGCTGTTTTTT.

This clonotype was seen only a few times. This chain uses TRBV27 with TRBJ2-1; TRBD2 agrees at 8 bases. From germline, CDR1 is MNHEY and CDR2 SMNVEV (reference sequence). The CDR3 consists of 15 residues. After removal of 5 bases from V and 3 bases from J, the junction contained 6 bases not matched to a gene. The CDR3 bases are TGTGCCAGCAGTATCAGCGGGGGAAACTACAATGAGCAGTTCTTC. Translated: CASSISGGNYNEQFF.

This clonotype was seen a few times. V usage is TRBV2 and J usage is TRBJ2-5; a possible D gene is TRBD2 (5 bases). CDR3 size: 11 residues. Germline V gene data show CDR1 as SNHLY and CDR2 as FYNNEI. V lost 10 bases and J lost 4, with 10 bases in between. The CDR3 nucleotides are TGTGCCAATCTAGCCCCAGAGACCCAGTACTTC. Encoded protein: CANLAPETQYF.

This clonotype occurred a few times. J is TRBJ1-5 and V is TRBV15; D is ambiguous. Germline-derived CDR1 and CDR2 are LNHNV and YYDKDF (reference sequence). The CDR3 runs 14 residues. V was shortened by 4 bases and J by 1 base, with 8 bases between the two germline ends. CDR3 amino acids: CATSIRGSNQPQHF. CDR3 bases: TGTGCCACCAGCATCCGAGGGAGCAATCAGCCCCAGCATTTT.

This clonotype was seen many times. The V gene is TRBV2, the J gene TRBJ2-1, with TRBD1 identical over 10 bases. Germline V lookup: CDR1 SNHLY, CDR2 FYNNEI. The CDR3 has 17 residues. Unmatched junction bases numbered 14, after V lost 5 bases and J lost 7 bases. The CDR3 region has the DNA TGTGCCAGCAGTCCCACTTCCATCGACAGGGGGCTAAATGAGCAGTTCTTC. Its protein product is CASSPTSIDRGLNEQFF.

This clonotype was detected a few times. The chain is built from TRBV7-3 and TRBJ2-1; D gene ambiguous. This CDR3 spans 15 amino acids. CDR1 is SGHTA and CDR2 is FQGTGA in the germline V gene. V was pared by 1 base and J by 0 bases, with 7 bases between. The CDR3 nucleotides read TGTGCCAGCAGCTTAAGGGCAAACTCCTACAATGAGCAGTTCTTC. This encodes CASSLRANSYNEQFF.

At least ten counts were recorded for this clonotype. The chain recombines TRBV7-9 with TRBJ1-5, with a weak D call TRBD1 (5 bases). The CDR3 totals 13 residues. Germline CDR1 SEHNR, CDR2 FQNEAQ (reference sequence). V was pared by 3 bases and J by 9 bases, with 12 bases between. DNA for the CDR3: TGTGCCAGCAGCTTCGGGGGAGTAAGGCCCCAGCATTTT. This sequence encodes CASSFGGVRPQHF.

The CDR3, as DNA: TGTGCCAGCAGTCCGACTAGCGGGGGGGCCGGGGAGCTGTTTTTT. This sequence encodes CASSPTSGGAGELFF. The rearrangement joins TRBV27 to TRBJ2-2, with 14 nucleotides matching TRBD2. V lost 5 bases to trimming and J lost 6 bases; unmatched junction nucleotides: 2. Per the germline V gene, CDR1 is MNHEY and CDR2 is SMNVEV (reference sequence). The CDR3 is 15 residues long.

J is TRBJ1-4 and V is TRBV2; the D gene is possibly TRBD1 (6 bases). The CDR3 runs to 16 residues. Trimming pared 6 bases from V and 4 bases from J, leaving 18 bases between. CDR1 is SNHLY and CDR2 is FYNNEI in the germline V gene. The DNA of the CDR3 is TGTGCCAGCAGGGATGGGCTCGGGACACGTAATGAAAAACTGTTTTTT. It is translated as CASRDGLGTRNEKLFF. Looking up the rest from reference TRBV2 and TRBJ1-4 gives the full variable domain: EPEVTQTPSHQVTQMGQEVILRCVPISNHLYFYWYRQILGQKVEFLVSFYNNEISEKSEIFDDQFSVERPDGSNFTLKIRSTKLEDSAMYFCASRDGLGTRNEKLFFGSGTQLSVL.

Many counts were recorded for this clonotype. This sequence joins TRBV7-6 and TRBJ2-1, with 8 positions matching TRBD1. CDR3 size: 15 residues. Germline V gene lookup returns CDR1 SGHVS and CDR2 FNYEAQ. V trimming: 4 bases; J trimming: 6 bases; junction bases outside the gene matches: 8. CDR3 in amino acids: CASSSDRGEVNEQFF. In DNA, the CDR3 is TGTGCCAGCAGCTCAGACAGGGGAGAGGTCAATGAGCAGTTCTTC.

This clonotype showed up many times. The V call is TRBV5-5, the J call TRBJ2-3; D might be TRBD1 (6 bases). The CDR3 runs to 15 residues. Germline V lookup: CDR1 SGHKS, CDR2 YYEKEE (reference sequence). Trimming removed 4 bases at V and 3 bases at J, with 15 bases between. The chain's CDR3 is CASSPLTGRTDTQYF. CDR3 DNA: TGTGCCAGCAGCCCGTTGACAGGACGTACAGATACGCAGTATTTT.

This clonotype turned up a few times. This chain links TRBV14 with TRBJ2-5; D is uncertain. V lost 2 bases and J 2 bases, leaving 3 bases between the germline ends. From germline, CDR1 is SGHDN and CDR2 FVKESK. The CDR3 is made up of 12 amino acids. CDR3 bases: TGTGCCAGCAGCCAATGGCAAGAGACCCAGTACTTC. It yields the protein CASSQWQETQYF.

The chain carries TRBV9 and TRBJ2-1, with D hard to call. There are 13 residues in the CDR3. Trimming cost V 0 bases and J 9 bases, with 10 bases left between them. Germline V gene data show CDR1 as SGDLS and CDR2 as YYNGEE. The CDR3 loop reads CASSVVIAGEQFF. The CDR3 region has the DNA TGTGCCAGCAGCGTAGTGATCGCTGGTGAGCAGTTCTTC.

This clonotype was counted only a few times. The rearrangement links TRBV5-1 to TRBJ2-7; 13 nucleotides agree with TRBD2. Germline-derived CDR1 and CDR2 are SGHRS and YFSETQ. V lost 4 bases to trimming and J lost 5 bases; unmatched junction nucleotides: 6. This CDR3 region has 15 residues. The DNA for the CDR3 is TGCGCCAGCAGCACTAGCGGGAGGGCCCCGGACGAGCAGTACTTC. Amino acid sequence: CASSTSGRAPDEQYF.

This clonotype was picked up many times. The chain carries TRBV28 and TRBJ2-3; 9 bases align to TRBD1. The CDR3 length is 18 residues. V lost 4 bases, J lost 9 bases, and 20 bases stayed unmatched. Germline loops: CDR1 MDHEN, CDR2 SYDVKM. The CDR3 nucleotides read TGTGCCAGCAGTTATCCCCGGACAGGGGCCATCGTGAGGGGAACGCAGTATTTT. Translation gives CASSYPRTGAIVRGTQYF.

This clonotype came up a few times. J is TRBJ2-1 and V is TRBV12-3 or TRBV12-4; no firm D call. The CDR3 extends over 14 amino acids. Trimming removed 0 bases at V and 4 bases at J, with 7 bases between. CDR3 in amino acids: CASSLALPYNEQFF. In DNA form, the CDR3 reads TGTGCCAGCAGTTTAGCGCTACCTTACAATGAGCAGTTCTTC.

This rearrangement joins TRBV5-4 to TRBJ2-1; D possibly uses TRBD1 or TRBD2 (5 bases each). Between the trimmed V and J ends, which lost 5 bases and 5 bases, there was a span of 14 bases. The CDR3 length is 14 residues. The germline V gene has CDR1 SGHNT and CDR2 YYREEE (reference sequence). CDR3 DNA: TGTGCCAGCAGAGGACAAGGAGGACACAATGAGCAGTTCTTC. Its protein is CASRGQGGHNEQFF.

This clonotype has just a few counts. The chain has TRBV28 and TRBJ1-1; D is possibly TRBD1 (5 bases). CDR3 length equals 13 residues. V was pared by 6 bases and J by 4 bases, with 12 bases between. Germline V lookup: CDR1 MDHEN, CDR2 SYDVKM. The CDR3 DNA reads as TGTGCCAGCAGGACCTCCGGGGGCACTGAAGCTTTCTTT. Translating gives CASRTSGGTEAFF.

The V gene is TRBV7-9, the J gene TRBJ2-7; 8 positions agree with TRBD1. Germline CDR1 and CDR2: SEHNR and FQNEAQ (reference sequence). Germline trimming cut 5 bases from V and 2 bases from J; bases unmatched to any gene: 5. There are 14 residues in the CDR3. CDR3 residues: CASSNGQGPYEQYF. DNA for the CDR3: TGTGCCAGCAGCAACGGACAGGGCCCCTACGAGCAGTACTTC.

This clonotype was counted at least ten times. The rearrangement links TRBV7-9 to TRBJ2-1; D might be TRBD1 (6 bases). V shed 5 bases and J shed 6 bases, with 17 bases lying between them. This CDR3 has 15 residues. Germline values: CDR1 SEHNR, CDR2 FQNEAQ (reference sequence). The CDR3 nucleotides are TGTGCCAGCAGCCGAGTCAGGGGTGGGAGCAATGAGCAGTTCTTC. This sequence encodes CASSRVRGGSNEQFF.